This T cell receptor beta chain was profiled in a study of T cell changes during pregnancy in multiple sclerosis. Clones were sequenced by immunoSEQ multiplex PCR, and TCRdb holds only the in-frame ones, with some missing. The sample has 100,000 or so clones, roughly 93% seen once. This clone appeared once. The TCR sequence derives from a female donor with multiple sclerosis, enrolled in a pregnancy study. This sample comprised peripheral blood, obtained before pregnancy.

The CDR3 sequence is CASSIAPGRGNEQYF. The CDR3 DNA reads TGTGCCAGTAGTATAGCCCCGGGGAGGGGAAACGAGCAGTACTTC. The chain carries TRBV19 and TRBJ2-7; 7 bases match TRBD2. CDR1 and CDR2 (germline): LNHDA, SQIVND (reference sequence). This CDR3 is 15 amino acids long. V lost 1 base and J lost 5; bases outside the gene matches: 8.